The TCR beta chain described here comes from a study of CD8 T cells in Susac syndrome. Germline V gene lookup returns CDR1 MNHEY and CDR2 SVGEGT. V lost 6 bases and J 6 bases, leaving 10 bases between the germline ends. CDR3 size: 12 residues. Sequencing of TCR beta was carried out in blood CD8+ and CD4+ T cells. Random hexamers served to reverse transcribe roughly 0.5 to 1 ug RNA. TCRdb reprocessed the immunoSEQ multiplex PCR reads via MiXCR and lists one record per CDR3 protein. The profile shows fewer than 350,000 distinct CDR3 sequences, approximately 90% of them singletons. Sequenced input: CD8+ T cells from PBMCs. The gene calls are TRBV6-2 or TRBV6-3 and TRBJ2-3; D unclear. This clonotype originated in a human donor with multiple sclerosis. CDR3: CASSLIRDTQYF. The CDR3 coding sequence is TGTGCCAGCAGCCTCATCCGGGATACGCAGTATTTT.